The TCR beta chain under discussion was sequenced for a study of cytomegalovirus exposure and HLA in healthy donors. General study results and limits: Later analysis found that TCR beta chains associated with HLA were more clonally expanded than other, equally common chains. As was reported, the HLA-A and HLA-B alleles of most subjects were accurately predicted from TCR beta sequences. A later analysis revealed that TCR association rates differed between HLA loci, peaking at DRB1 and bottoming out at HLA-C.

The CDR3 length is 12 residues. Germline CDR1 is GTSNPN and CDR2 is SVGIG (reference sequence). Trimming pared 0 bases from V and 8 bases from J, leaving 10 bases between. Comments on this clone: Antigen specificity is unknown.

Both 60 Vbeta primers and 13 Jbeta primers went into the PCR. Repertoires were generated with immunoSEQ multiplex PCR, while TCRdb's copy carries only in-frame clones and drops some. The sample has about 70,000 clones; the top ten hold roughly 1.7%. The TCR comes from a woman younger than 45 in good health and CMV-seronegative. The chain joins TRBV30 to TRBJ1-2; D not resolved. Material: PBMCs. Here the CDR3 DNA reads TGTGCCTGGAGTGTATGGCCGGGAGGCTACACCTTC. Translation: CAWSVWPGGYTF.